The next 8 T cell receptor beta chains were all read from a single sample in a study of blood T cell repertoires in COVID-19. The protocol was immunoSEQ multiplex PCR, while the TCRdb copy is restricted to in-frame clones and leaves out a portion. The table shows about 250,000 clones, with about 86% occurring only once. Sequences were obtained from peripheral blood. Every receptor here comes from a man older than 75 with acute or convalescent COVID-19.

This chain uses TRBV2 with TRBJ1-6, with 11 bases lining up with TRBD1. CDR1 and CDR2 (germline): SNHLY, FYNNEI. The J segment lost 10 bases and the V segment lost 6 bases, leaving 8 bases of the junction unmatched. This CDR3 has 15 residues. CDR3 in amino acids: CASRLGTGGGSPLHF. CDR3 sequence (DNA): TGTGCCAGCAGGCTCGGGACAGGGGGAGGATCACCCCTCCACTTT. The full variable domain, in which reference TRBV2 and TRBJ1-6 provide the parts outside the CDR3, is EPEVTQTPSHQVTQMGQEVILRCVPISNHLYFYWYRQILGQKVEFLVSFYNNEISEKSEIFDDQFSVERPDGSNFTLKIRSTKLEDSAMYFCASRLGTGGGSPLHFGNGTRLTVT.

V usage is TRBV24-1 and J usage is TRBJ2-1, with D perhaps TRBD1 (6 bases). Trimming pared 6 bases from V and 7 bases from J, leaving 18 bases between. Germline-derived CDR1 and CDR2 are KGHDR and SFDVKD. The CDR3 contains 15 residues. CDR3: CATSWGSLDRNEQFF. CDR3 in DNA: TGTGCCACCAGTTGGGGCAGTTTGGACAGAAATGAGCAGTTCTTC.

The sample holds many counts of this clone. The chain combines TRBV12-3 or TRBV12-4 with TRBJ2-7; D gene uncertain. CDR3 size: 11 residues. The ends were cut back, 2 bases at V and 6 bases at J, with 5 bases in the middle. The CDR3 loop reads CASSLTGEQYF. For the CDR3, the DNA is TGTGCCAGCAGTTTAACGGGCGAGCAGTACTTC.

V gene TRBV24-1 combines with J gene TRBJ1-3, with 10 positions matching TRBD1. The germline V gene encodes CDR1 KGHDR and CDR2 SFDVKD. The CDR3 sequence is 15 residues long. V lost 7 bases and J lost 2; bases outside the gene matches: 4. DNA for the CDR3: TGTGCCACCAGCGCCGGGACAGGGGCTGGAAACACCATATATTTT. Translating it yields CATSAGTGAGNTIYF.

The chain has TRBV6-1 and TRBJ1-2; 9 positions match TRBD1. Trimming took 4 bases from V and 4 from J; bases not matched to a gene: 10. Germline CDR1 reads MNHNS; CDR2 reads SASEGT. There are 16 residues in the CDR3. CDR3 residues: CASSASGTGSLYGYTF. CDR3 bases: TGTGCCAGCAGTGCCTCCGGGACAGGGTCACTCTATGGCTACACCTTC.

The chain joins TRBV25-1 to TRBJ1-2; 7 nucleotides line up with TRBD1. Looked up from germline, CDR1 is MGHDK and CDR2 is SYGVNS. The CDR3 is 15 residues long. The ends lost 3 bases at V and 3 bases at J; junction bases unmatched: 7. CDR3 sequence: CASSELGGRDYGYTF. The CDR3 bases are TGTGCCAGCAGTGAGTTAGGGGGCAGAGACTATGGCTACACCTTC.

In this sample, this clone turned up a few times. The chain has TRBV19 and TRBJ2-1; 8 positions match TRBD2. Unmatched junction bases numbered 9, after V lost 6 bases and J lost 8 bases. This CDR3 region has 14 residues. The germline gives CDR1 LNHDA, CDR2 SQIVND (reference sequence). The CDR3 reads CASSGRASVDEQFF. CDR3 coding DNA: TGTGCCAGTAGCGGGAGGGCCTCGGTCGATGAGCAGTTCTTC. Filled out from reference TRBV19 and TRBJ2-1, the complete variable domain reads DGGITQSPKYLFRKEGQNVTLSCEQNLNHDAMYWYRQDPGQGLRLIYYSQIVNDFQKGDIAEGYSVSREKKESFPLTVTSAQKNPTAFYLCASSGRASVDEQFFGPGTRLTVL.

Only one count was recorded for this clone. CDR3 loop: CAISDFTDTQYF. The CDR3 DNA reads TGTGCCATCAGTGACTTCACAGATACGCAGTATTTT. The rearrangement joins TRBV10-3 to TRBJ2-3; D not resolved. V lost 3 bases and J 2 bases, leaving 3 bases between the germline ends. The CDR3 runs to 12 residues. Germline V CDR1 and CDR2: ENHRY, SYGVKD.